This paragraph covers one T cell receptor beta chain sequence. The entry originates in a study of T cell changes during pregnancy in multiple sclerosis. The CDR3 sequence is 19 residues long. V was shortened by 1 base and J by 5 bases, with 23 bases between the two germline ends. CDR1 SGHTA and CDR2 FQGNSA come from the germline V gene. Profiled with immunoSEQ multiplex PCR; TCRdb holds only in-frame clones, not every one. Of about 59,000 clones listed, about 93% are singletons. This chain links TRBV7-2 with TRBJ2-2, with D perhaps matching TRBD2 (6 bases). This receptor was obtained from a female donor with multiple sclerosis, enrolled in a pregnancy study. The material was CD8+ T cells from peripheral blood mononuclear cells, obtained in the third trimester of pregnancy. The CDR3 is CASSLGDPGRRGGTGELFF. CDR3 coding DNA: TGTGCCAGCAGCTTAGGGGACCCGGGCCGGAGAGGAGGGACCGGGGAGCTGTTTTTT.